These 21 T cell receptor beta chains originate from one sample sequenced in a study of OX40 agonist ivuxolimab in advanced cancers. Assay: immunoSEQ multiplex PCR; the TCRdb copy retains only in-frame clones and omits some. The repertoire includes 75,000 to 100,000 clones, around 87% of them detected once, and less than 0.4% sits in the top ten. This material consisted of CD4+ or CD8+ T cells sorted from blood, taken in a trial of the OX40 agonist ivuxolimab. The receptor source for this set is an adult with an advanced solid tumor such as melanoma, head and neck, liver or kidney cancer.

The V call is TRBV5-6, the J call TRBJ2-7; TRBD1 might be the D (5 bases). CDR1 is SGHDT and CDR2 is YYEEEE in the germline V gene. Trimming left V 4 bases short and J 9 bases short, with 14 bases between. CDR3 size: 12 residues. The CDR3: CASSLTGSRQYV. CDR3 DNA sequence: TGTGCCAGCAGCCTTACAGGAAGCAGGCAGTACGTC.

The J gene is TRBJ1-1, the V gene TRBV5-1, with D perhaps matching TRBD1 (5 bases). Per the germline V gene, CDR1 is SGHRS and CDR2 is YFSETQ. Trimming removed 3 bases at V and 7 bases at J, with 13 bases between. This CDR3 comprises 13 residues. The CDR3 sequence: CASSSGTFIEAFF. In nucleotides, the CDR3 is TGCGCCAGCAGCTCGGGGACCTTTATTGAAGCTTTCTTT.

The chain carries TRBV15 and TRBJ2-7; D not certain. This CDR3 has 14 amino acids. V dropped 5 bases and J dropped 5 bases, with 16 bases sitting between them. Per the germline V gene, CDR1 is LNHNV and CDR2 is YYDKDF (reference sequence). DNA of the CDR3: TGTGCCACCAGCTACCGTAAGGGCGCCCACGAGCAGTACGTC. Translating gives CATSYRKGAHEQYV.

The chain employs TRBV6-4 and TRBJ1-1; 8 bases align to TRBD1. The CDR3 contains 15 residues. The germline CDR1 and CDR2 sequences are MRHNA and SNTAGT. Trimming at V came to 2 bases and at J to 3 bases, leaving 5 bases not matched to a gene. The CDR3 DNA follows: TGTGCCAGCAGTGACGGGACAGGCGGGGACACTGAAGCTTTCTTT. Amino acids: CASSDGTGGDTEAFF.

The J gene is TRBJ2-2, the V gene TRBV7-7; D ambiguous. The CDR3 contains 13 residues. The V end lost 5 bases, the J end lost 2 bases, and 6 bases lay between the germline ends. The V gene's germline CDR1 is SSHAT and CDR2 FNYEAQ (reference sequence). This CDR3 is CASSPYNTGELFF. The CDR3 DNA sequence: TGTGCCAGCAGCCCATACAACACCGGGGAGCTGTTTTTT.

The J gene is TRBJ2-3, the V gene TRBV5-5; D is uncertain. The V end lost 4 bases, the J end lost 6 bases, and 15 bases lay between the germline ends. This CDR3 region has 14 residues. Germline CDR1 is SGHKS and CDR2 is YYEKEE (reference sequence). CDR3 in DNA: TGTGCCAGCAGCACGTTGACGGCCGGGGATACGCAGTATTTT. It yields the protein CASSTLTAGDTQYF.

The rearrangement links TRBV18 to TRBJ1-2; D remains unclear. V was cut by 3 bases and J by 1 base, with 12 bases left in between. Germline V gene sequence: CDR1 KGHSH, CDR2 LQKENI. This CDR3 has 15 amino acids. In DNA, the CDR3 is TGTGCCAGCTCACCTACAGACTTCTTTAACTATGGCTACACCTTC. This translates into CASSPTDFFNYGYTF. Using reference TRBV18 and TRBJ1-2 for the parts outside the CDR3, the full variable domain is NAGVMQNPRHLVRRRGQEARLRCSPMKGHSHVYWYRQLPEEGLKFMVYLQKENIIDESGMPKERFSAEFPKEGPSILRIQQVVRGDSAAYFCASSPTDFFNYGYTFGSGTRLTVV.

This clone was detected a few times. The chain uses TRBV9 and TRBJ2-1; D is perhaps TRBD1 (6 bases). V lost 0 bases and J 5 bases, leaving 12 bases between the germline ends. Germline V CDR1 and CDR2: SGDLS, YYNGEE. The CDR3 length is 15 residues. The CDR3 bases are TGTGCCAGCAGCGTAGAGGGACATGTAGACAATGAGCAGTTCTTC. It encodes CASSVEGHVDNEQFF.

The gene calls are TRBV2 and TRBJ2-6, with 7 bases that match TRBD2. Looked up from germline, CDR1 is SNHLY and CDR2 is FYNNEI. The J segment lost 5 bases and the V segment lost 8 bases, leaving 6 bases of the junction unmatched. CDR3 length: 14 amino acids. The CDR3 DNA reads TGTGCCAGCTGGGGAGGGGTCAGGGCCAACGTCCTGACTTTC. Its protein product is CASWGGVRANVLTF.

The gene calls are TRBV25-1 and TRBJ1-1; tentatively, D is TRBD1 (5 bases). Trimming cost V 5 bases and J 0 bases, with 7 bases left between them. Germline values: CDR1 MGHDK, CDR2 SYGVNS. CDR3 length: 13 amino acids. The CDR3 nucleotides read TGTGCCAGCAGTAGACAGATGAACACTGAAGCTTTCTTT. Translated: CASSRQMNTEAFF.

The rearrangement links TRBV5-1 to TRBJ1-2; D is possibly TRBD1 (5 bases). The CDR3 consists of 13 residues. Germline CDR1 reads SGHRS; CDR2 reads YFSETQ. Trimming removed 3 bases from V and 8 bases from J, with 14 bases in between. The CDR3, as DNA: TGCGCCAGCAGCTCGGGACCATTGGGGGGCTACACCTTC. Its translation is CASSSGPLGGYTF.

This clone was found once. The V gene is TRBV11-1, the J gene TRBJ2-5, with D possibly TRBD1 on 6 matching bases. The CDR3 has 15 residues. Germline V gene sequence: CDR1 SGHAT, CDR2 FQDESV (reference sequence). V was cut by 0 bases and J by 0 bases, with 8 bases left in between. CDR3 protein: CASSLARGNQETQYF. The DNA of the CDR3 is TGTGCCAGCAGCTTAGCCAGGGGCAACCAAGAGACCCAGTACTTC.

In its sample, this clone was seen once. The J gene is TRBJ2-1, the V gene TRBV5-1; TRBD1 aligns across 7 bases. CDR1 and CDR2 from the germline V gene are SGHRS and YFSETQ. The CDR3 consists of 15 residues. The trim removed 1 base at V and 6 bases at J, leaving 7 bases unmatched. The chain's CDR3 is CASSLIGGPSNEQFF. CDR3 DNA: TGCGCCAGCAGCTTGATAGGGGGCCCGTCCAATGAGCAGTTCTTC.

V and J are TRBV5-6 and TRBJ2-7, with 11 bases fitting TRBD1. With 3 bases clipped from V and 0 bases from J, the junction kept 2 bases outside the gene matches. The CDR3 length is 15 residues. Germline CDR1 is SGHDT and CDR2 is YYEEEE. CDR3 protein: CASSSGTGGSYEQYF. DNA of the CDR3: TGTGCCAGCAGCTCCGGGACAGGGGGCTCCTACGAGCAGTACTTC.

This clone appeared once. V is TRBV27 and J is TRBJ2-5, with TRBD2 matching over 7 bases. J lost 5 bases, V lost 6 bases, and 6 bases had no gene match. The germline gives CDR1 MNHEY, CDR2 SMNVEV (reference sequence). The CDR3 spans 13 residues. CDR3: CASRTLGGETQYF. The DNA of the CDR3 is TGTGCCAGCAGGACCCTGGGGGGGGAGACCCAGTACTTC.

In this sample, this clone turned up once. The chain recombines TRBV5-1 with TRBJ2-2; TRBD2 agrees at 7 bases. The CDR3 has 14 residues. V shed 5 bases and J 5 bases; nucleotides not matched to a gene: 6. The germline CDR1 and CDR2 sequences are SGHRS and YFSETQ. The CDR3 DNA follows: TGCGCCAGCAGTTGGAGGGAGGGGACCGGGGAGCTGTTTTTT. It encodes CASSWREGTGELFF.

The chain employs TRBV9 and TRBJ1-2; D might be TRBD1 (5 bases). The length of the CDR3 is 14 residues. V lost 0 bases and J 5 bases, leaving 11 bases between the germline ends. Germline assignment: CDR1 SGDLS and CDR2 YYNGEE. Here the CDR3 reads CASSVGRTPYGYTF. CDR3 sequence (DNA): TGTGCCAGCAGCGTAGGACGGACACCTTATGGCTACACCTTC.

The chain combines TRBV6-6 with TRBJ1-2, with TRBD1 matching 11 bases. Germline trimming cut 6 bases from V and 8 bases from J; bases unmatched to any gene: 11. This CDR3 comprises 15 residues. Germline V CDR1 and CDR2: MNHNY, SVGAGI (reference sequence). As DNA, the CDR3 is TGTGCCAGCAGCCTAGCCGCGGACAGGGGGCACGGCTACACCTTC. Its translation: CASSLAADRGHGYTF.

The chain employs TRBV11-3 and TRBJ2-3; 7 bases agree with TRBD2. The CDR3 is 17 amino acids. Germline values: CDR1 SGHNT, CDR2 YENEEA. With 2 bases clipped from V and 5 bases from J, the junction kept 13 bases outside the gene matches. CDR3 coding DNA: TGTGCCAGCAGCTTAAAGGTTGGCGGGAGTGGTGGAGATACGCAGTATTTT. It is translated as CASSLKVGGSGGDTQYF.

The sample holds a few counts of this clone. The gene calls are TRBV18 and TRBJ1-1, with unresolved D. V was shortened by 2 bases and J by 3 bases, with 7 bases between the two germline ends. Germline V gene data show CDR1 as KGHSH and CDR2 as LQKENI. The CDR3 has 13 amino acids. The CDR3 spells CASSPGRDTEAFF. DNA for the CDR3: TGTGCCAGCTCACCAGGGAGGGACACTGAAGCTTTCTTT.

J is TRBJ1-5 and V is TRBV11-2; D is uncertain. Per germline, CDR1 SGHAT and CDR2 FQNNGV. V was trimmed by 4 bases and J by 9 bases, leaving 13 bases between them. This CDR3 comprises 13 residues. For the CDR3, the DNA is TGTGCCAGCAGCTACACGGACGGTCGGCCCCAGCATTTT. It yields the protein CASSYTDGRPQHF.